These T cell receptor beta chains were read from a single sample in a study of Ad26.COV2.S vaccination and SARS-CoV-2 variants. The assay was immunoSEQ multiplex PCR, and TCRdb's table has in-frame clones only and misses some. This sample has fewer than 900,000 clones, with roughly 90% found just once. The material was peripheral blood, obtained in a trial of Ad26.COV2.S vaccine versus placebo. Receptors were obtained from a person aged 18-65 years who received the Ad26.COV2.S COVID-19 vaccine or a placebo. CDR3s include the opening cysteine and the closing phenylalanine or tryptophan. A D gene is named only where the DNA matches it firmly. Some rows mark clone size as missing; the rest say once, few, many or name a class of expanded clone.

>-|once|13|TRBV7-3|TRBJ1-4
TGTGCCAGCAGCAAAGGGCAGGGGGAAAAACTGTTTTTT
CASSKGQGEKLFF
>TRBD2|-|17|TRBV19|TRBJ2-7
TGTGCCAGTAGTATAGATGCTAGCGGGGGAGCATCCTACGAGCAGTACTTC
CASSIDASGGASYEQYF
>TRBD1|-|14|TRBV16|TRBJ2-7
TGTGCCAGCAGCCCCCGACAGGGGGGCTACGAGCAGTACTTC
CASSPRQGGYEQYF
>-|-|14|TRBV28|TRBJ2-7
TGTGCCAGCAGCCGCAGGCCAAGGTCGGACGAGCAGTACTTC
CASSRRPRSDEQYF
>TRBD2|-|15|TRBV15|TRBJ2-7
TGTGCCACCAGCAAAAAGGGAGGGCCAGACTACGAGCAGTACTTC
CATSKKGGPDYEQYF
>TRBD2|-|18|TRBV7-2|TRBJ2-7
TGTGCCAGCAGCTTAACAGTAGGCGGGAGTCAGAGTGTCTACGAGCAGTACTTC
CASSLTVGGSQSVYEQYF
>-|few|13|TRBV2|TRBJ2-2
TGTGCCAGCAGTCAGGACGGGACGGGGGAGCTGTTTTTT
CASSQDGTGELFF
>-|-|16|TRBV24-1|TRBJ1-1
TGTGCCACCAGTGTAGCCCGGACAGCTCTGAACACTGAAGCTTTCTTT
CATSVARTALNTEAFF
>-|-|15|TRBV7-8|TRBJ2-1
TGTGCCAGCAGCTCCTCCGGGACCTCCTACAATGAGCAGTTCTTC
CASSSSGTSYNEQFF
>-|few|13|TRBV5-6|TRBJ1-5
TGTGCCAGCAGCCTTGCTAGGGAGGGAACCCAGCATTTT
CASSLAREGTQHF
>TRBD1|-|16|TRBV30|TRBJ1-2
TGTGCCTGGAGAGCCATCCAGGGGGTAAAGAACTATGGCTACACCTTC
CAWRAIQGVKNYGYTF
>-|-|13|TRBV20-1|TRBJ1-4
TGCAGTGCTAGTGCGGCAGTTTCCGAAAAACTGTTTTTT
CSASAAVSEKLFF
>-|-|13|TRBV30|TRBJ1-5
TGTGCCTGGAGTGTGCGGTATCTTCAGCCCCAGCATTTT
CAWSVRYLQPQHF
>-|-|12|TRBV14|TRBJ2-1
TGTGCCAGCCAGGGGTCGGGCAATGAGCAGTTCTTC
CASQGSGNEQFF
>TRBD1|-|15|TRBV2|TRBJ2-3
TGTGCCAGCAGTCCGGGACAGGGGTTCACAGATACGCAGTATTTT
CASSPGQGFTDTQYF
>-|-|13|TRBV21-1|TRBJ2-7
TGTGCCAGCAGGGATCGGGGAGAGTGGGAGCAGTACTTC
CASRDRGEWEQYF
>-|few|13|TRBV18|TRBJ2-7
TGTGCCAGCTCACCAGCTAGCGTCTACGAGCAGTACTTC
CASSPASVYEQYF
>-|once|12|TRBV30|TRBJ2-5
TGTGCCTGGGGGGCCAGTCGGGTGGCCCAGTACTTC
CAWGASRVAQYF
>-|-|12|TRBV29-1|TRBJ2-3
TGCAGCGTTGGGCAGATCCGGGATACGCAGTATTTT
CSVGQIRDTQYF
>-|few|15|TRBV7-9|TRBJ1-1
TGTGCCAGCAGCTTTACCCGGACAGAGGACACTGAAGCTTTCTTT
CASSFTRTEDTEAFF
>-|-|14|TRBV7-2|TRBJ2-7
TGTGCCAGCAGCTCCAGGCCGGGCGGGAACGAGCAGTACTTC
CASSSRPGGNEQYF
>-|-|13|TRBV5-1|TRBJ1-1
TGCGCCAGCAGCTCCGGGGCCAACACTGAAGCTTTCTTT
CASSSGANTEAFF
>-|-|17|TRBV4-2|TRBJ2-6
TGTGCCAGCAGCCAAGCCCCCATTCCCTCTGGGGCCAACGTCCTGACTTTC
CASSQAPIPSGANVLTF
>TRBD2|-|17|TRBV10-3|TRBJ2-3
TGTGCCATCAGTGGGACCCTAGCGGGGGGCGTCACAGATACGCAGTATTTT
CAISGTLAGGVTDTQYF
>TRBD1|-|13|TRBV25-1|TRBJ2-4
TGTGCCAGCAGCCTAGGGACAGGAATATTTCAGTACTTC
CASSLGTGIFQYF
>-|-|13|TRBV2|TRBJ1-2
TGTGCCAGGAACTCAGGGGATTCAAATGGCTACACCTTC
CARNSGDSNGYTF
>-|-|14|TRBV24-1|TRBJ1-4
TGTGCCACCAGTGATCCCAGGTCAGGCGAAAAACTGTTTTTT
CATSDPRSGEKLFF
>TRBD1|-|12|TRBV19|TRBJ2-1
TGTGCCAGTAAGACAGGGGGCAATGAGCAGTTCTTC
CASKTGGNEQFF
>TRBD1|-|19|TRBV7-6|TRBJ2-6
TGTGCCAGCAGCTTAGGGCCGGGACAGCTGCCCTCTGGGGCCAACGTCCTGACTTTC
CASSLGPGQLPSGANVLTF
>TRBD1|-|13|TRBV19|TRBJ2-2
TGTGCCAGTATTAACCAGGGGGCCGGGGAGCTGTTTTTT
CASINQGAGELFF
>-|few|13|TRBV7-9|TRBJ1-5
TGTGCCAGCAGCTCGACAGTGAATCAGCCCCAGCATTTT
CASSSTVNQPQHF
>-|-|12|TRBV6-5|TRBJ1-6
TGTGCCACCGGTTCCTATAATTCACCCCTCCACTTT
CATGSYNSPLHF
>TRBD2|-|15|TRBV6-5|TRBJ2-1
TGTGCCAGCAGTCTAAGCGGGAGCTCCTACAATGAGCAGTTCTTC
CASSLSGSSYNEQFF
>-|-|14|TRBV7-9|TRBJ1-2
TGTGCCAGCAGCTTAATGACGTTCAACTATGGCTACACCTTC
CASSLMTFNYGYTF
>-|-|12|TRBV6-5|TRBJ2-7
TGTGCCACCTCTCCAGGGGTCCACGAGCAGTACTTC
CATSPGVHEQYF
>-|-|11|TRBV24-1|TRBJ1-2
TGTGCCATAGGGGAGACCCACGGCTACACCTTC
CAIGETHGYTF
>TRBD1|-|16|TRBV19|TRBJ1-5
TGTGCCAGTAGTATAGTGGGACAGGCCAGCAATCAGCCCCAGCATTTT
CASSIVGQASNQPQHF
>-|once|16|TRBV5-5|TRBJ1-2
TGTGCCAGCAGCCCCCCTGGGCGGGAAGCTAACTATGGCTACACCTTC
CASSPPGREANYGYTF
>-|-|14|TRBV18|TRBJ2-7
TGTGCCAGCTCACCACCTGCTAGGAGCTACGAGCAGTACTTC
CASSPPARSYEQYF
>-|once|14|TRBV19|TRBJ1-1
TGTGCCAGTAGTTCCGGACAGCTTGGGTCTGAAGCTTTCTTT
CASSSGQLGSEAFF
>TRBD1|-|14|TRBV6-5|TRBJ1-3
TGTGCCAGCCGACGACAGGGGTCAGGAAACACCATATATTTT
CASRRQGSGNTIYF
>TRBD2|-|15|TRBV30|TRBJ2-3
TGTGCCTGGAGTGGGCAACTAGCGGGGATAGATACGCAGTATTTT
CAWSGQLAGIDTQYF
>-|few|12|TRBV7-6|TRBJ2-7
TGTGCCAGCAGCTTCCCCAGGGGCGAGCAGTACTTC
CASSFPRGEQYF
>-|-|14|TRBV19|TRBJ2-3
TGTGCCAGTAGTTCGTGGGGGGCGGGAGATACGCAGTATTTT
CASSSWGAGDTQYF
>TRBD2|-|16|TRBV11-2|TRBJ2-1
TGTGCCAGCAGCTCCTGGACTAGCGGGAGGGGGGGTGAGCAGTTCTTC
CASSSWTSGRGGEQFF